This T cell receptor beta chain was observed in a study of blood T cell repertoires in COVID-19. Study background: Some COVID-19 samples were acute and others convalescent; all came from the United States, Italy and Spain. T cells, B-cell-depleted T cells, or PBMCs supplied cDNA or gDNA.

Per the germline V gene, CDR1 is MNHEY and CDR2 is SMNVEV (reference sequence). CDR3 length equals 13 residues. The V gene lost 6 bases and the J gene lost 0 bases, with 9 bases spanning the gap. Authors' processing steps: Reference gene primers were amplified, and this amplification served to estimate nucleated cell counts. Sequencing used immunoSEQ multiplex PCR; TCRdb keeps in-frame clones, though not all of them. V and J calls and clone size come straight from that table; D and trimming were deduced from the DNA. Altogether approximately 300,000 clones are present, 83% being singletons, with the ten largest covering approximately 1.2%.

The V and J genes are TRBV27 and TRBJ2-7, with no clear D. This clonotype originated in a woman aged 45-65 years with acute or convalescent COVID-19. The sample consisted of peripheral blood. The CDR3 DNA is TGTGCCAGCAGATCACACAGCTCCTACGAGCAGTACTTC. This translates into CASRSHSSYEQYF.